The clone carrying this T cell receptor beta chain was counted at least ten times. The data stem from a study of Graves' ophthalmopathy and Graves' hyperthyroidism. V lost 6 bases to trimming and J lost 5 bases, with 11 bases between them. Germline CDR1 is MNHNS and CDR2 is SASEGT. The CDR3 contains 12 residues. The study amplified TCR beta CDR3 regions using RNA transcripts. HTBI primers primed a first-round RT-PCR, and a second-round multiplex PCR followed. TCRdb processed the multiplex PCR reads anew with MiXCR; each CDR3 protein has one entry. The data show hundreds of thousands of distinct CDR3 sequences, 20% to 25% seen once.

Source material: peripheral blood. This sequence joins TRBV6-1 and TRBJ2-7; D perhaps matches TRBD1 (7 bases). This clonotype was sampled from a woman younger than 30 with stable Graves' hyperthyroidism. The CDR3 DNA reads TGTGCCAGCAGCGCAGGGGGGAACGAGCAGTACTTC. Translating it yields CASSAGGNEQYF.